This TCR beta chain was documented in a study of blood T cell repertoires in COVID-19. Study details: The United States, Italy and Spain provided the acute and convalescent COVID-19 samples.

TCRdb keeps only in-frame clones here, not all; method: immunoSEQ multiplex PCR. The sample consists of 85,000 to 100,000 clones, roughly 88% of them appearing once. CDR3 length: 14 amino acids. CDR1 and CDR2 from the germline V gene are MNHEY and SMNVEV (reference sequence). The V and J ends lost 4 bases and 6 bases, in that order; junction bases with no gene match: 6. The sample consisted of peripheral blood. The clonotype was recovered from a man aged 45-65 years with COVID-19, enrolled during active disease. V is TRBV27 and J is TRBJ2-7; 10 nucleotides line up with TRBD1. Here the CDR3 DNA reads TGTGCCAGCAGTTCCGGGACAGGGGCATCCGAGCAGTACTTC. Translated: CASSSGTGASEQYF.